The 14 T cell receptor beta chains below were found in one sample sequenced in a study of blood T cell repertoires in COVID-19. Using immunoSEQ multiplex PCR, the repertoire was profiled, and TCRdb retains in-frame clones only, with some absent. This table holds around 100,000 clones, about 89% found once. The specimen was peripheral blood. All receptors derive from a man aged 35 to 55 with acute or convalescent COVID-19.

CDR3 protein: CASSEGTGNQPQHF. For the CDR3, the DNA is TGTGCCAGCAGTGAAGGGACAGGGAATCAGCCCCAGCATTTT. This chain uses TRBV6-1 with TRBJ1-5; 8 nucleotides align to TRBD1. Looked up from germline, CDR1 is MNHNS and CDR2 is SASEGT. V shed 1 base and J 4 bases; nucleotides not matched to a gene: 0. This CDR3 has 14 residues.

This chain links TRBV19 with TRBJ2-3; 7 positions match TRBD2. The germline V gene has CDR1 LNHDA and CDR2 SQIVND (reference sequence). CDR3 length: 18 residues. With V trimmed by 7 bases and J by 3 bases, 19 bases remained unmatched. In DNA form, the CDR3 reads TGTGCCAGTACTCCTTGGAGCGGGAAAGGGGATGGGACAGATACGCAGTATTTT. Encoded protein: CASTPWSGKGDGTDTQYF. The complete variable domain, with remaining parts taken from reference TRBV19 and TRBJ2-3, reads DGGITQSPKYLFRKEGQNVTLSCEQNLNHDAMYWYRQDPGQGLRLIYYSQIVNDFQKGDIAEGYSVSREKKESFPLTVTSAQKNPTAFYLCASTPWSGKGDGTDTQYFGPGTRLTVL.

The CDR3 protein is CASSLGVRQPYYEQYF. The CDR3 region has the DNA TGTGCCAGCAGCCTAGGGGTGCGGCAGCCCTACTACGAGCAGTACTTC. The chain uses TRBV11-2 and TRBJ2-7; TRBD1 is a possible D gene (5 bases). The CDR3 totals 16 residues. In germline, CDR1 is SGHAT, CDR2 FQNNGV. The ends were cut back, 5 bases at V and 3 bases at J, with 20 bases in the middle.

This chain connects TRBV6-6 to TRBJ1-2, with a possible D match to TRBD1 (5 bases). Germline lookup yields CDR1 MNHNY and CDR2 SVGAGI (reference sequence). The V and J ends lost 6 bases and 4 bases respectively, with 15 bases between them. The CDR3 loop spans 14 amino acids. Written as DNA, the CDR3 is TGTGCCAGCAGACCTACAGGAGAATCCTATGGCTACACCTTC. It encodes CASRPTGESYGYTF.

V gene TRBV30 combines with J gene TRBJ1-4; TRBD1 is a possible D gene (6 bases). Trimming stripped 6 bases from V and 0 bases from J, with 8 bases between. CDR1 is GTSNPN and CDR2 is SVGIG in the germline V gene (reference sequence). The CDR3 totals 13 residues. CDR3 bases: TGTGCCTGTGGGACAACAACTAATGAAAAACTGTTTTTT. This gives the protein CACGTTTNEKLFF.

V is TRBV3-1 (or the pseudogene TRBV3-2) and J is TRBJ2-7; 7 nucleotides align to TRBD1. CDR1 and CDR2 from the germline V gene are LGHDT and YNNKEL (reference sequence). V shed 3 bases, J shed 2 bases, and the junction held 4 bases outside the gene matches. The CDR3 is 14 residues long. The CDR3 loop is CASSQGQQTYEQYF. Here the CDR3 DNA reads TGTGCCAGCAGCCAGGGACAGCAGACCTACGAGCAGTACTTC.

The chain recombines TRBV7-6 with TRBJ1-1, with a weak D call TRBD1 (6 bases). Germline V gives CDR1 SGHVS, CDR2 FNYEAQ. Trimming shortened V by 3 bases and J by 6 bases, and 11 bases separated the two germline ends. The CDR3 covers 13 residues. The CDR3 nucleotides read TGTGCCAGCAGCTTTCCGGGGGGCGCTGAAGCTTTCTTT. Translation gives CASSFPGGAEAFF.

The V gene is TRBV5-4, the J gene TRBJ2-1; perhaps TRBD2 as D (6 bases). The V gene lost 3 bases and the J gene lost 10 bases, with 20 bases spanning the gap. The CDR3 totals 15 residues. Germline assignment: CDR1 SGHNT and CDR2 YYREEE (reference sequence). The CDR3: CASSSSSVREWEQFF. For the CDR3, the DNA is TGTGCCAGCAGCTCCTCCTCCGTCCGGGAGTGGGAGCAGTTCTTC.

This clone was observed once. The chain employs TRBV30 and TRBJ1-5; possible D gene TRBD1, 6 bases. This CDR3 is built from 16 residues. The V gene lost 1 base and the J gene lost 2 bases, with 15 bases spanning the gap. Germline V gene sequence: CDR1 GTSNPN, CDR2 SVGIG (reference sequence). CDR3 coding DNA: TGTGCCTGGAGTGCCCGGGGGGGGCGACGCAATCAGCCCCAGCATTTT. The encoded protein is CAWSARGGRRNQPQHF.

The V call is TRBV6-5, the J call TRBJ1-1, with a weak D call TRBD1 (6 bases). V dropped 8 bases and J dropped 0 bases, with 13 bases sitting between them. This CDR3 spans 14 amino acids. Germline assignment: CDR1 MNHEY and CDR2 SVGAGI. The DNA for the CDR3 is TGTGCCAGCCAGGGGATGGGAATGAACACTGAAGCTTTCTTT. Protein: CASQGMGMNTEAFF.

The J gene is TRBJ2-7, the V gene TRBV19, with TRBD2 identical over 14 bases. This CDR3 is 16 amino acids long. CDR1 and CDR2 (germline): LNHDA, SQIVND (reference sequence). Losses at the gene ends were 5 bases for V and 7 bases for J; bases not matched to a gene: 10. CDR3 residues: CASSLRLAGGLGEQYF. Here the CDR3 DNA reads TGTGCCAGTAGTTTGCGACTAGCGGGAGGGCTGGGAGAGCAGTACTTC.

The rearrangement uses TRBV6-1 and TRBJ1-2; D unclear. V was clipped by 3 bases and J by 4 bases, with 6 bases between them. CDR3 length: 12 residues. Germline V CDR1 and CDR2: MNHNS, SASEGT. CDR3 sequence (DNA): TGTGCCAGCAGTGAGAGTGTCTATGGCTACACCTTC. Its translation: CASSESVYGYTF.

The V gene is TRBV7-8, the J gene TRBJ2-5; the match to TRBD2 covers 12 bases. CDR1 is SGHVS, CDR2 FQNEAQ, per germline. Losses at the gene ends were 5 bases for V and 2 bases for J; bases not matched to a gene: 6. This CDR3 is 16 amino acids long. CDR3 in amino acids: CASSLTTSGGQETQYF. The CDR3 DNA reads as TGTGCCAGCAGCCTAACGACTAGCGGGGGTCAAGAGACCCAGTACTTC.

This clone appeared a single time. The chain is built from TRBV5-4 and TRBJ2-5; 8 bases map to TRBD2. V lost 4 bases and J lost 7; bases outside the gene matches: 9. CDR1 is SGHNT, CDR2 YYREEE, per germline (reference sequence). The CDR3 spans 14 residues. The CDR3, as DNA: TGTGCCAGCAGCCCGGGACTAGGGGATGTGACCCAGTACTTC. This translates into CASSPGLGDVTQYF. The whole variable domain, remainder taken from reference TRBV5-4 and TRBJ2-5, is ETGVTQSPTHLIKTRGQQVTLRCSSQSGHNTVSWYQQALGQGPQFIFQYYREEENGRGNFPPRFSGLQFPNYSSELNVNALELDDSALYLCASSPGLGDVTQYFGPGTRLLVL.